This record concerns one T cell receptor (beta chain) sequence. The sample originates from a study of early T cells in non-severe SARS-CoV-2 infection. Germline assignment: CDR1 ENHRY and CDR2 SYGVKD. V gave up 10 bases and J gave up 5 bases; unmatched junction bases: 12. The CDR3 runs to 15 residues. Individual cDNA molecules received unique molecular identifiers during library preparation. TCRdb re-called the 5' RACE reads through MiXCR, storing one row per CDR3 protein. Of roughly 93,000 distinct CDR3 sequences in the sample, more than 9.5% are singletons; the top ten hold roughly 5%. The sequence was collected from an adult who was a healthcare worker with PCR-confirmed SARS-CoV-2 infection or an uninfected control (not recorded which). The source material was whole blood. V and J are TRBV10-3 and TRBJ2-5, with 11 positions matching TRBD1. The CDR3 bases are TGTGCCACCGCCAATCCGGGACAGGGGGATGAGACCCAGTACTTC. This encodes CATANPGQGDETQYF.